These 10 T cell receptor beta chains were sequenced from one sample in a study of OX40 agonist ivuxolimab in advanced cancers. Generated by immunoSEQ multiplex PCR, the TCRdb table keeps only in-frame clones and is missing some. The data show about 80,000 clones, roughly 81% seen once. This specimen was CD4+ or CD8+ T cells sorted from blood, taken in a trial of the OX40 agonist ivuxolimab. The receptors stem from an adult with an advanced solid tumor such as melanoma, head and neck, liver or kidney cancer.

The chain recombines TRBV5-8 with TRBJ2-1, with 10 positions matching TRBD1. The CDR3 runs 15 residues. Per the germline V gene, CDR1 is SGHTS and CDR2 is YDEGEE. Trimming at V came to 2 bases and at J to 8 bases, leaving 7 bases not matched to a gene. This CDR3 is CASSLIVGTGDEQFF. The CDR3 DNA sequence: TGTGCCAGCAGCTTAATTGTGGGGACAGGGGATGAGCAGTTCTTC.

The chain combines TRBV5-5 with TRBJ2-7; D is perhaps TRBD1 (6 bases). Germline V lookup: CDR1 SGHKS, CDR2 YYEKEE (reference sequence). The CDR3 spans 16 residues. The V gene lost 3 bases and the J gene lost 0 bases, with 16 bases spanning the gap. CDR3 DNA sequence: TGTGCCAGCAGCTCAAGTGTCGACAGGAGCTCCTACGAGCAGTACTTC. This sequence encodes CASSSSVDRSSYEQYF.

The CDR3: CASSEQLNTEAFF. In DNA form, the CDR3 reads TGTGCCAGTAGCGAGCAGCTGAACACTGAAGCTTTCTTT. J is TRBJ1-1 and V is TRBV19; D is undetermined. This CDR3 is built from 13 residues. Germline loops: CDR1 LNHDA, CDR2 SQIVND (reference sequence). With 6 bases removed from V and 0 bases from J, the gap between germline ends came to 8 bases. Full variable domain (remainder filled in from reference TRBV19 and TRBJ1-1): DGGITQSPKYLFRKEGQNVTLSCEQNLNHDAMYWYRQDPGQGLRLIYYSQIVNDFQKGDIAEGYSVSREKKESFPLTVTSAQKNPTAFYLCASSEQLNTEAFFGQGTRLTVV.

This clone has only one observation. The chain combines TRBV7-2 with TRBJ2-7; a possible D gene is TRBD2 (6 bases). Germline CDR1 SGHTA, CDR2 FQGNSA. Between the trimmed V and J ends, which lost 0 bases and 5 bases, there was a span of 17 bases. The CDR3 consists of 16 residues. The CDR3: CASSLAQTSAGHEQYF. Written as DNA, the CDR3 is TGTGCCAGCAGCTTAGCCCAGACTAGTGCGGGGCACGAGCAGTACTTC.

This clone was seen a handful of times. The V and J genes are TRBV11-2 and TRBJ2-5; 8 bases are a match to TRBD2. The V segment lost 1 base and the J segment 4 bases; nucleotides outside the gene matches: 14. There are 18 residues in the CDR3. Germline lookup yields CDR1 SGHAT and CDR2 FQNNGV. In DNA form, the CDR3 reads TGTGCCAGCAGCTTAGCTATCCCGGGACTCCGGGGGGGAGAGACCCAGTACTTC. It specifies CASSLAIPGLRGGETQYF. Together with reference TRBV11-2 and TRBJ2-5, the CDR3 gives the full variable domain: EAGVAQSPRYKIIEKRQSVAFWCNPISGHATLYWYQQILGQGPKLLIQFQNNGVVDDSQLPKDRFSAERLKGVDSTLKIQPAKLEDSAVYLCASSLAIPGLRGGETQYFGPGTRLLVL.

J is TRBJ2-7 and V is TRBV6-6; a weak D match, TRBD1 (7 bases). The CDR3 has 13 residues. Trimming stripped 8 bases from V and 4 bases from J, with 15 bases between. CDR1 is MNHNY, CDR2 SVGAGI, per germline (reference sequence). Written as DNA, the CDR3 is TGTGCCAGCCGGGGGACAGAGATTTACGAGCAGTACTTC. Its protein product is CASRGTEIYEQYF.

The chain employs TRBV19 and TRBJ2-3; 8 bases map to TRBD2. Germline V gene lookup returns CDR1 LNHDA and CDR2 SQIVND (reference sequence). This CDR3 is built from 16 residues. V lost 8 bases and J lost 0; bases outside the gene matches: 10. DNA of the CDR3: TGTGCCAGTGACCCGGGACTAGAGATTAGCACAGATACGCAGTATTTT. This codes for CASDPGLEISTDTQYF.

The V call is TRBV10-1, the J call TRBJ1-1; D possibly corresponds to TRBD1 (5 bases). Looked up from germline, CDR1 is WNHNN and CDR2 is SYGVQD (reference sequence). CDR3 length equals 14 residues. Trimming shortened V by 4 bases and J by 2 bases, and 11 bases separated the two germline ends. CDR3: CASSAGTANTEAFF. The CDR3 coding sequence is TGCGCCAGCAGTGCCGGGACGGCTAACACTGAAGCTTTCTTT.

The chain employs TRBV5-8 and TRBJ2-7; the D gene is possibly TRBD2 (6 bases). CDR3 length equals 16 residues. The germline V gene has CDR1 SGHTS and CDR2 YDEGEE. V lost 4 bases to trimming and J lost 1 base, with 18 bases between them. CDR3 amino acids: CASSLTWGVGSYEQYF. In nucleotides, the CDR3 is TGTGCCAGCAGCCTTACGTGGGGGGTAGGGTCCTACGAGCAGTACTTC. Full variable domain (outside the CDR3, taken from reference TRBV5-8 and TRBJ2-7): EAGVTQSPTHLIKTRGQQATLRCSPISGHTSVYWYQQALGLGLQFLLWYDEGEERNRGNFPPRFSGRQFPNYSSELNVNALELEDSALYLCASSLTWGVGSYEQYFGPGTRLTVT.

The chain links TRBV7-9 to TRBJ2-1; D is unresolved. The CDR3 is 14 residues long. Germline V gives CDR1 SEHNR, CDR2 FQNEAQ (reference sequence). The V gene lost 4 bases and the J gene lost 0 bases, with 7 bases spanning the gap. CDR3 bases: TGTGCCAGCAGCTATGGAAGCTCCTACAATGAGCAGTTCTTC. Its translation is CASSYGSSYNEQFF.